This TCR beta chain was profiled in a study of T cell responses to AZD1222 COVID-19 vaccine. Study findings and constraints: A reported finding is that nearly half of spike-specific TCRs target unmutated variant regions.

Unmatched junction bases numbered 10, after V lost 3 bases and J lost 0 bases. The length of the CDR3 is 18 residues. CDR1 is LNHDA, CDR2 SQIVND, per germline (reference sequence). The table came from immunoSEQ multiplex PCR; TCRdb's copy has only in-frame clones and leaves some out. The profile covers more than 110,000 clones, with more than 85% appearing a single time and 5% to 6.5% taken by the ten largest. Concerning this clone itself: What it binds is not known.

This receptor was obtained from an adult in good health. The input for sequencing was peripheral blood, taken on day 0 of AZD1222 vaccination. V gene TRBV19 combines with J gene TRBJ2-7; 11 bases align to TRBD2. The CDR3, as DNA: TGTGCCAGTAGTATGTCAAGCGGGGGACTAGCGGCCTCCTACGAGCAGTACTTC. It codes for CASSMSSGGLAASYEQYF.